The clone carrying this TCR beta chain was detected only a few times. The antigen remains undetermined. The DNA ends 3 residues before the CDR3 does, and the rest of the CDR3 is filled in from the germline J gene. These data originate in a study of T cell clonality in common variable immunodeficiency. The CDR3 has 11 residues. V lost 2 bases and J lost 7, with 5 bases in between. Germline CDR1 is SEHNR and CDR2 is FQNEAQ (reference sequence). Of CVID subjects, some 15 were female and roughly 29 male, mean age roughly 40. Most patients and controls had Caucasian heritage. Some clones are missing from TCRdb's copy, which holds only in-frame ones; the method was immunoSEQ multiplex PCR. This sample shows around 21,000 clones and no singletons; just over 2.5% rests with the ten largest. Study results and caveats: Reportedly, TCR beta sequences from common variable immunodeficiency showed fewer deletions and N-nucleotide insertions. Compared with controls, CVID subjects had fewer shared TCRbeta clones.

This sequence originates from a human donor with common variable immunodeficiency. The sample comprised peripheral blood mononuclear cells. The chain couples TRBV7-9 to TRBJ1-1; D not certain. CDR3 DNA (partial): TGTGCCAGCAGCTTACCTAGTGAA. It translates to CASSLPSE. The complete CDR3 reads CASSLPSEAFF.